One sample yielded the 20 T cell receptor beta chains listed below, sequenced in a study of shared clonotypes between healthy human individuals. Here immunoSEQ multiplex PCR was the method, and the copy in TCRdb shows in-frame clones only, minus some. The sample shows over 1.4 million clones, roughly 97% of them seen only once. The sample consisted of naive CD4+ T cells sorted from blood. Subset indicated: CD45RA+ positively selected. These receptors originate from a man aged 25 to 40 in good health.

The V and J genes are TRBV20-1 and TRBJ2-1; either TRBD1 or TRBD2 may supply D (6 bases each). The germline CDR1 and CDR2 sequences are DFQATT and SNEGSKA (reference sequence). Trimming took off 8 bases at V and 8 bases at J, with 13 bases between the two ends. The CDR3 has 11 residues. This chain's CDR3 is CSRTEGDEQFF. The CDR3 DNA sequence: TGCAGTCGAACGGAGGGGGATGAGCAGTTCTTC.

The rearrangement joins TRBV6-1 to TRBJ2-1; D is unresolved. The V gene lost 0 bases and the J gene lost 9 bases, with 15 bases spanning the gap. The length of the CDR3 is 15 residues. The germline V gene has CDR1 MNHNS and CDR2 SASEGT. The CDR3 protein is CASSEALPGVGEQFF. The CDR3 DNA is TGTGCCAGCAGTGAAGCGCTTCCTGGGGTCGGTGAGCAGTTCTTC.

The chain couples TRBV18 to TRBJ1-1, with 11 bases matching TRBD1. Germline assignment: CDR1 KGHSH and CDR2 LQKENI. The CDR3 is made up of 15 amino acids. The trim removed 2 bases at V and 1 base at J, leaving 0 bases unmatched. The CDR3 here is CASSPGTGGNTEAFF. The CDR3 nucleotides are TGTGCCAGCTCACCAGGGACAGGGGGGAACACTGAAGCTTTCTTT.

To note about this clone: In the same sample, other DNA sequences code for this CDR3. This chain links TRBV6-5 with TRBJ2-3; D uncertain. The CDR3 sequence is 12 residues long. Looked up from germline, CDR1 is MNHEY and CDR2 is SVGAGI. Trimming removed 6 bases from V and 0 bases from J, with 4 bases in between. The CDR3 sequence is CASSPSTDTQYF. The CDR3 nucleotides read TGTGCCAGCAGCCCAAGCACAGATACGCAGTATTTT.

J is TRBJ1-2 and V is TRBV27; D might be TRBD1 (6 bases). The CDR3 extends over 17 amino acids. Trimming removed 5 bases from V and 3 bases from J, with 22 bases in between. Germline lookup yields CDR1 MNHEY and CDR2 SMNVEV (reference sequence). The CDR3: CASSQTPGQSFYYGYTF. The CDR3 DNA reads TGTGCCAGCAGTCAAACCCCTGGACAGAGTTTCTACTATGGCTACACCTTC.

The V call is TRBV5-6, the J call TRBJ1-5; D perhaps matches TRBD1 (5 bases). V was shortened by 0 bases and J by 3 bases, with 7 bases between the two germline ends. The CDR3 has 14 amino acids. Germline V gene sequence: CDR1 SGHDT, CDR2 YYEEEE. The DNA of the CDR3 is TGTGCCAGCAGCTTGGGACAGTACAATCAGCCCCAGCATTTT. Encoded protein: CASSLGQYNQPQHF.

The V gene is TRBV30, the J gene TRBJ2-3, with 7 bases matching TRBD1. The CDR3 spans 14 residues. V was pared by 2 bases and J by 6 bases, with 8 bases of the junction left unmatched. CDR1 and CDR2 (germline): GTSNPN, SVGIG (reference sequence). The CDR3 region is CAWSRGRLADTQYF. The CDR3 DNA sequence: TGTGCCTGGAGTAGGGGGCGCTTAGCTGATACGCAGTATTTT.

This clone was picked up one time. This chain uses TRBV2 with TRBJ2-1; 10 bases align to TRBD1. Trimming at V came to 5 bases and at J to 9 bases, leaving 16 bases not matched to a gene. The germline V gene encodes CDR1 SNHLY and CDR2 FYNNEI. CDR3 length equals 17 residues. The CDR3 here is CASSPPGQGTPLVEQFF. The CDR3 DNA reads TGTGCCAGCAGTCCACCGGGACAGGGGACCCCACTTGTTGAGCAGTTCTTC.

The J gene is TRBJ1-2, the V gene TRBV19; tentative D call: TRBD1 (6 bases). V lost 6 bases to trimming and J lost 4 bases, with 15 bases between them. Per the germline V gene, CDR1 is LNHDA and CDR2 is SQIVND (reference sequence). CDR3 size: 14 residues. This CDR3 is CASSPPGQLYGYTF. Written as DNA, the CDR3 is TGTGCCAGTAGCCCGCCGGGACAACTCTATGGCTACACCTTC.

The CDR3 sequence is CASSFEPYEQYF. The CDR3 DNA follows: TGTGCCAGCAGCTTCGAACCCTACGAGCAGTACTTC. This rearrangement joins TRBV7-9 to TRBJ2-7; D not certain. This CDR3 has 12 residues. Germline CDR1 and CDR2: SEHNR and FQNEAQ (reference sequence). Trimming took 3 bases from V and 2 from J, leaving 5 bases between them.

The chain joins TRBV6-6 to TRBJ2-7; 8 nucleotides align to TRBD2. J gave up 2 bases and V 8 bases, and 8 bases lay outside the gene matches. CDR3 length: 14 residues. In germline, CDR1 is MNHNY, CDR2 SVGAGI (reference sequence). The CDR3 loop is CASSITSGAYEQYF. For the CDR3, the DNA is TGTGCCAGCTCAATAACTAGCGGAGCCTACGAGCAGTACTTC.

The chain combines TRBV10-3 with TRBJ2-1, with a possible D match to TRBD2 (6 bases). CDR3 length equals 17 residues. The ends were cut back, 4 bases at V and 0 bases at J, with 16 bases in the middle. The germline V gene encodes CDR1 ENHRY and CDR2 SYGVKD. As DNA, the CDR3 is TGTGCCATCAGTGCCATACCTAGCGAGAGCTCCTACAATGAGCAGTTCTTC. This gives the protein CAISAIPSESSYNEQFF.

V usage is TRBV10-2 and J usage is TRBJ2-2; 8 bases are a match to TRBD2. The CDR3 runs to 15 residues. Germline V gene data show CDR1 as WSHSY and CDR2 as SAAADI. V lost 6 bases to trimming and J lost 5 bases; unmatched junction nucleotides: 8. The CDR3 reads CASRQYGRETGELFF. CDR3 DNA: TGCGCCAGCAGGCAGTACGGGAGGGAGACCGGGGAGCTGTTTTTT.

The gene calls are TRBV11-2 and TRBJ2-4, with 7 bases lining up with TRBD2. This CDR3 contains 17 residues. Germline values: CDR1 SGHAT, CDR2 FQNNGV. Germline trimming cut 0 bases from V and 1 base from J; bases unmatched to any gene: 6. The CDR3 loop reads CASSLDGGGGAKNIQYF. The DNA of the CDR3 is TGTGCCAGCAGCTTAGATGGTGGGGGGGGTGCCAAAAACATTCAGTACTTC.

The chain is built from TRBV5-8 and TRBJ2-3; TRBD2 matches 13 bases. V was pared by 4 bases and J by 5 bases, with 7 bases of the junction left unmatched. CDR1 is SGHTS, CDR2 YDEGEE, per germline. The CDR3 spans 16 residues. The DNA for the CDR3 is TGTGCCAGCAGCACCCGACTAGCGGGAGGTAGAGATACGCAGTATTTT. Protein product: CASSTRLAGGRDTQYF. The variable domain in full, completed from reference TRBV5-8 and TRBJ2-3, reads EAGVTQSPTHLIKTRGQQATLRCSPISGHTSVYWYQQALGLGLQFLLWYDEGEERNRGNFPPRFSGRQFPNYSSELNVNALELEDSALYLCASSTRLAGGRDTQYFGPGTRLTVL.

This chain connects TRBV6-5 to TRBJ2-2, with 13 bases lining up with TRBD2. Germline values: CDR1 MNHEY, CDR2 SVGAGI. V shed 2 bases and J 6 bases; nucleotides not matched to a gene: 0. This CDR3 has 15 residues. The CDR3 region has the DNA TGTGCCAGCAGTTACGGACTAGCGGGAGCCGGGGAGCTGTTTTTT. Its translation: CASSYGLAGAGELFF.

CDR3 sequence (DNA): TGTGCCAGCAGCTTCGGGGGTTTGGAGACCCAGTACTTC. It yields the protein CASSFGGLETQYF. This sequence joins TRBV7-2 and TRBJ2-5, with D possibly being TRBD2 (6 bases). Per germline, CDR1 SGHTA and CDR2 FQGNSA. Trimming shortened V by 3 bases and J by 5 bases, and 10 bases separated the two germline ends. The CDR3 consists of 13 residues.

The CDR3, as DNA: TGTGCCAGCAGTGAAACTAGCGGGAACCTCCAGTACTTC. It specifies CASSETSGNLQYF. The chain has TRBV25-1 and TRBJ2-5; 10 bases are a match to TRBD2. V lost 2 bases and J lost 10; bases outside the gene matches: 4. The CDR3 is 13 residues long. Germline V CDR1 and CDR2: MGHDK, SYGVNS. Supplemented by reference TRBV25-1 and TRBJ2-5, the full variable domain reads EADIYQTPRYLVIGTGKKITLECSQTMGHDKMYWYQQDPGMELHLIHYSYGVNSTEKGDLSSESTVSRIRTEHFPLTLESARPSHTSQYLCASSETSGNLQYFGPGTRLLVL.

The chain recombines TRBV4-1 with TRBJ2-3, with D possibly being TRBD2 (6 bases). CDR3 length: 18 residues. CDR1 and CDR2 from the germline V gene are MGHRA and YSYEKL. Trimming left V 4 bases short and J 8 bases short, with 28 bases between. CDR3 DNA: TGCGCCAGCAGCCTAGAGGATGTAGCCGGGACTCCCCCAGGTACGCAGTATTTT. Encoded protein: CASSLEDVAGTPPGTQYF.

J is TRBJ2-5 and V is TRBV5-5; TRBD1 matches at 7 bases. Trimming at V came to 5 bases and at J to 2 bases, leaving 9 bases not matched to a gene. Per germline, CDR1 SGHKS and CDR2 YYEKEE (reference sequence). This CDR3 has 15 residues. Here the CDR3 reads CASRQPGTAQETQYF. In DNA form, the CDR3 reads TGTGCCAGCAGGCAACCCGGGACAGCACAAGAGACCCAGTACTTC.